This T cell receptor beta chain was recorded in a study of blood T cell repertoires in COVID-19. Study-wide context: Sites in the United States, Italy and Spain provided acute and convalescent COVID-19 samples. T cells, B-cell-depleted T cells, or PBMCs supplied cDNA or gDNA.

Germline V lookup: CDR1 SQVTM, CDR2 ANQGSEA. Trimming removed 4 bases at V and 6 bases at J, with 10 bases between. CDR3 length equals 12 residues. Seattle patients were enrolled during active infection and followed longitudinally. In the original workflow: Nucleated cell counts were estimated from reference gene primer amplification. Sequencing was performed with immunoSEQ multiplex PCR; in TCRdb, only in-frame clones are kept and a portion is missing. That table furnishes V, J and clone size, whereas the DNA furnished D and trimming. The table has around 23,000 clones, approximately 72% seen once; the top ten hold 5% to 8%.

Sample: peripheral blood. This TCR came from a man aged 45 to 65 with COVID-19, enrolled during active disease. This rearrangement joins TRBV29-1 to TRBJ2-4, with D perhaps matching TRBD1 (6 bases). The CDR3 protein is CSVGQGLNIQYF. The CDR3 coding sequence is TGCAGCGTTGGGCAGGGGTTAAACATTCAGTACTTC.